The clone carrying this TCR beta chain has more than one count but fewer than ten. The data stem from a study of cytomegalovirus exposure and HLA in healthy donors. A multiplex PCR was run with 60 Vbeta primers and 13 Jbeta primers. The data were produced by immunoSEQ multiplex PCR, yet TCRdb's version contains in-frame clones alone and is incomplete. The repertoire has under 150,000 clones, around four fifths of them found once; the top ten carry over 4.5%. Trimming cost V 1 base and J 7 bases, with 8 bases left between them. There are 13 residues in the CDR3. CDR1 and CDR2 from the germline V gene are LNHNV and YYDKDF (reference sequence).

The chain recombines TRBV15 with TRBJ2-1; D not resolved. The receptor was derived from a woman between 35 and 50 years old in good health and CMV-seropositive. Source material: PBMCs. The CDR3 coding sequence is TGTGCCACCAGCAGAGTTTCTAGTAATGAGCAGTTCTTC. This translates into CATSRVSSNEQFF.